This T cell receptor beta chain was sequenced during a study of T cell responses to AZD1222 COVID-19 vaccine. The assay was immunoSEQ multiplex PCR, and TCRdb's table has in-frame clones only and misses some. The sample lists 150,000 or so clones; around 93% were seen once. CDR1 and CDR2 (germline): GTSNPN, SVGIG (reference sequence). The CDR3 has 16 residues. Trimming removed 0 bases from V and 7 bases from J, with 18 bases in between. The input for sequencing was peripheral blood, taken 28 days after the second AZD1222 dose. The receptor was derived from an adult who received the AZD1222 COVID-19 vaccine. The chain is built from TRBV30 and TRBJ1-4; no definite D call. The CDR3: CAWSVGSSSPGEKLFF. CDR3 bases: TGTGCCTGGAGTGTAGGGTCCTCCTCTCCGGGTGAAAAACTGTTTTTT.